A selection of T cell receptor beta chains follows, all from one sample in a study of T cells expressing NK-cell markers. One entry per CDR3 protein, without DNA, is what TCRdb gives after re-calling the 5' RACE reads. The repertoire table contains a few hundred thousand distinct CDR3 sequences. The specimen sequenced was blood T cells: a sorted CD56 or NKG2C T cell subset, CD4+ or CD8+ T cells, or bulk PBMC T cells (not recorded which). The source is a man aged 18 to 35 in good health. CDR3s include the opening cysteine and the closing phenylalanine or tryptophan. The order of the fields is CDR3 protein, J gene, V gene.

CASSLARTGGADTQYF,TRBJ2-3,TRBV12-3/TRBV12-4
CASSGGFGDSSHF,TRBJ1-2,TRBV10-2
CASSLAGGGHEQYF,TRBJ2-7,TRBV27
CATSEGQGAETQYF,TRBJ2-5,TRBV24-1
CASSLREGLAENTGELFF,TRBJ2-2,TRBV21-1
CASKRGWEETQYF,TRBJ2-5,TRBV3-1
CASSPVVAGAIQYF,TRBJ2-4,TRBV6-1
CASSFAGTSGYYEQYF,TRBJ2-7,TRBV7-2
CASSAFGGSHEQYF,TRBJ2-7,TRBV4-2
CSVAPRGVRETQYF,TRBJ2-5,TRBV29-1
CASSANLGSSYNEQFF,TRBJ2-1,TRBV5-1
CASSSRLGTTDTQYF,TRBJ2-3,TRBV11-2
CASRMDHSYEQYF,TRBJ2-7,TRBV12-3/TRBV12-4
CSARVSIKETQYF,TRBJ2-5,TRBV20-1
CASSLGRSAFF,TRBJ1-1,TRBV12-3/TRBV12-4
CASSPVRIRTEAFF,TRBJ1-1,TRBV12-3/TRBV12-4
CSASHLDPGNTEAFF,TRBJ1-1,TRBV20-1
CSAGGESRTEAFF,TRBJ1-1,TRBV20-1